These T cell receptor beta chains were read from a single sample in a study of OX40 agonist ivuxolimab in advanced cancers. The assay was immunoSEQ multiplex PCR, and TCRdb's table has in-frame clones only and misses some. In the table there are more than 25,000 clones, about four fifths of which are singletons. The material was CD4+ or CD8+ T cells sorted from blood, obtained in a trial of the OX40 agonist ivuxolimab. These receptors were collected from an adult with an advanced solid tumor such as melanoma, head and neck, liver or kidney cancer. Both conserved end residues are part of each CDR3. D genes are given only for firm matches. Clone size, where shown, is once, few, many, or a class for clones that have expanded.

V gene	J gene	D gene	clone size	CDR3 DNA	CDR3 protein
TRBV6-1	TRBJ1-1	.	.	TGTGCCAGCAGTCTTGGACAGGAAGCTTTCTTT	CASSLGQEAFF
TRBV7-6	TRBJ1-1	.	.	TGTGCCAGCAGCTTAGGCACGGGGGTTGAAGCTTTCTTT	CASSLGTGVEAFF
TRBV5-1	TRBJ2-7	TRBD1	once	TGCGCCAGCAGCGAAGGGACAGTTAATTACGAGCAGTACTTC	CASSEGTVNYEQYF
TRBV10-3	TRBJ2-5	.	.	TGTGCCATCAGTGAGTCGGTCGGGGGTAGGCAAGAGACCCAGTACTTC	CAISESVGGRQETQYF
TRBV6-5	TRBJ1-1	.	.	TGTGCCAGCAGTTACTCGGAGGAGTGGAACACTGAAGCTTTCTTT	CASSYSEEWNTEAFF
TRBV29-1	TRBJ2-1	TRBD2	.	TGCAGCGTTGAAGAAGCGGGGGGATTCTACAATGAGCAGTTCTTC	CSVEEAGGFYNEQFF
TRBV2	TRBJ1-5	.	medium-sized	TGTGCCAGCAGAAAAAGGGACAATCAGCCCCAGCATTTT	CASRKRDNQPQHF
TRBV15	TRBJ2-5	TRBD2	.	TGTGCCACCAGCAGAGATTTCCAGCTAGCGGGGGACTACCAAGAGACCCAGTACTTC	CATSRDFQLAGDYQETQYF
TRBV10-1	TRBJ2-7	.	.	TGCGCCAGCAGTGACAGGTACTCCTACGAGCAGTACTTC	CASSDRYSYEQYF
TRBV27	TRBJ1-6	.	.	TGTGCCAGCAGTTTCCCCGATGGGTTTTCACCCCTCCACTTT	CASSFPDGFSPLHF
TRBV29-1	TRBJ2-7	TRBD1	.	TGCAGCGTCCAAGGGGTGACAGGGCTCCTTTACGAGCAGTACTTC	CSVQGVTGLLYEQYF
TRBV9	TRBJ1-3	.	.	TGTGCCAGCAGCGTAGAGTCAGGGCTTATTTCTTTGTCTGGAAACACCATATATTTT	CASSVESGLISLSGNTIYF
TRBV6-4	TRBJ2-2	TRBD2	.	TGTGCCAGCAGTGAAATAGCGGGGAACACCGGGGAGCTGTTTTTT	CASSEIAGNTGELFF
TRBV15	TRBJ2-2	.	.	TGTGCCACCAGCAGAGGGGAGTGGGGACCGAACACCGGGGAGCTGTTTTTT	CATSRGEWGPNTGELFF
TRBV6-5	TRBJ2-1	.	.	TGTGCCAGCAGTTACTCGGCCGGGAGCAATGAGCAGTTCTTC	CASSYSAGSNEQFF
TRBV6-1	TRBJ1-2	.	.	TGTGCCAGCAGTGAAGCCATCCGGGAAGCCTATGGCTACACCTTC	CASSEAIREAYGYTF
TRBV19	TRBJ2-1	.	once	TGTGCCAGTAGGGACGGATACAATGAGCAGTTCTTC	CASRDGYNEQFF
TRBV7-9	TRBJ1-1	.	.	TGTGCCAGCAGCTTAGGAGTAACTGAAGCTTTCTTT	CASSLGVTEAFF
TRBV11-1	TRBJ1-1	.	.	TGTGCCAGTCAAGGGGAGGGGAACACTGAAGCTTTCTTT	CASQGEGNTEAFF
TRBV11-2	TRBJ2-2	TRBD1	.	TGTGCCAGCGGCGTGGACAGGGCGGGCACCGGGGAGCTGTTTTTT	CASGVDRAGTGELFF
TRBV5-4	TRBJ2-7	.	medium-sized	TGTGCCAGCAGTCGCGATTCCAACTACGAGCAGTACTTC	CASSRDSNYEQYF
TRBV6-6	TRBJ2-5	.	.	TGTGCCAGCAGTTACGGGGAGACCCAGTACTTC	CASSYGETQYF
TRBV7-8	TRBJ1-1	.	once	TGTGCCAGCAGCTTAGTAGGAGGGGGCACTGAAGCTTTCTTT	CASSLVGGGTEAFF
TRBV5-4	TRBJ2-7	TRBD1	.	TGTGCCAGCAGCCACCCGACAGGGAACCTCTACGAGCAGTACTTC	CASSHPTGNLYEQYF
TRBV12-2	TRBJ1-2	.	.	TGTGCCAGCAGCCCTGGTGGGGACTATGGCTACACCTTC	CASSPGGDYGYTF
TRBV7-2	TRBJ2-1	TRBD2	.	TGTGCCAGCAGCTTAGAAGAGGGGCTAGCGGCTAGCTCCTACAATGAGCAGTTCTTC	CASSLEEGLAASSYNEQFF
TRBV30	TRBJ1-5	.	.	TGTGCCTGGAGTGTTGGGGGCCAGCCCCAGCATTTT	CAWSVGGQPQHF
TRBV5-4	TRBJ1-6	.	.	TGTGCCAGCAGTTACCAGGGGAATTCACCCCTCCACTTT	CASSYQGNSPLHF
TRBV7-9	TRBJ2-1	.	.	TGTGCCGTGGGGAGTTACAATGAGCAGTTCTTC	CAVGSYNEQFF
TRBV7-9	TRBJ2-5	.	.	TGTGCCAGCAGCTTAGTTTACTTAGGGGAGACCCAGTACTTC	CASSLVYLGETQYF
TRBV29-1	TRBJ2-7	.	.	TGCAGCGCAGCGGAGAGCTACGAGCAGTACTTC	CSAAESYEQYF
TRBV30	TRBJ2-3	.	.	TGTGCCTGGAGTTCTCGGGGGATCACAGATACGCAGTATTTT	CAWSSRGITDTQYF
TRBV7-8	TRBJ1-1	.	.	TGTGCCAGCAGCTTACAGGGAGAAGCTTTCTTT	CASSLQGEAFF
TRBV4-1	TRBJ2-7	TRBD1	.	TGCGCCAGCAGCCAGAGGACAGGGGCCTACGAGCAGTACTTC	CASSQRTGAYEQYF
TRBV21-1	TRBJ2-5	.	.	TGTGCCAGCAGCACCGGGTCTGAAGAGACCCAGTACTTC	CASSTGSEETQYF
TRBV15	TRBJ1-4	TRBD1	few	TGTGCCACCAGCAGAGATTGGCCAGGGGGGGTCGAAAAACTGTTTTTT	CATSRDWPGGVEKLFF
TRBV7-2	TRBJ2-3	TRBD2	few	TGTGCCAGCAGCTTAGCCGGGGGGGCTGCCCACTCAGACTCGGATACGCAGTATTTT	CASSLAGGAAHSDSDTQYF
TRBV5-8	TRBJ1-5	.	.	TGTGCCAGCAGTAACCCACTCTTATTCGACAGCAATCAGCCCCAGCATTTT	CASSNPLLFDSNQPQHF
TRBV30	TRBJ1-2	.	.	TGTGCCTGGTATCAAGGGCCACTCTATGGCTACACCTTC	CAWYQGPLYGYTF
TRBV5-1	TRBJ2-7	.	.	TGCGCCAGCAGCTTGGACTCCCGCTACGAGCAGTACTTC	CASSLDSRYEQYF
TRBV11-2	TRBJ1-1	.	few	TGTGCCAGCAGCTTAGGTTTACAGGGAGGGGGAACTGAAGCTTTCTTT	CASSLGLQGGGTEAFF
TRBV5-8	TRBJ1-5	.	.	TGTGCCAGCAGCCGCTGGGGGGGTTATCAGCCCCAGCATTTT	CASSRWGGYQPQHF
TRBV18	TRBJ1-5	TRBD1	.	TGTGCCAGCTCACCAGGACAGGCATACGACATCGATCAGCCCCAGCATTTT	CASSPGQAYDIDQPQHF
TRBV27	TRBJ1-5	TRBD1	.	TGTGCCAGCAGTAACGGACAGGGGTCGGCCCAGCCCCAGCATTTT	CASSNGQGSAQPQHF
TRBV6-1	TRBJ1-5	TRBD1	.	TGTGCCAGCAGTGAGGTGGGGACAGTGGGACTCGGCAATCAGCCCCAGCATTTT	CASSEVGTVGLGNQPQHF
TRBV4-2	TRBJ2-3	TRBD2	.	TGTGCCAGCAGCCAAGATCTCAGCGGGGGGTTTACAGATACGCAGTATTTT	CASSQDLSGGFTDTQYF
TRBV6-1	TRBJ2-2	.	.	TGTGCCAGCAGTGAAGCGCTGGAAACCGGGGAGCTGTTTTTT	CASSEALETGELFF
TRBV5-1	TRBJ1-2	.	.	TGCGCCAGCAGCCTACGTCCGGACGGGTCCTCGTATGGCTACACCTTC	CASSLRPDGSSYGYTF
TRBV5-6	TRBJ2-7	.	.	TGTGCCAGCAGCTTGATGGTCGGTTACGAGCAGTACTTC	CASSLMVGYEQYF
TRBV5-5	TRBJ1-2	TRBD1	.	TGTGCCAGCAGCCTGGACAGGTCCTATGGCTACACCTTC	CASSLDRSYGYTF
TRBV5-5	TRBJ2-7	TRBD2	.	TGTGCCAGCAGCGGGCTAGCGGGGTACGAGCAGTACTTC	CASSGLAGYEQYF
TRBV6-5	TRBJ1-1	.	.	TGTGCCAGCAGTGAGACGGGGGAATGGACTGAAGCTTTCTTT	CASSETGEWTEAFF
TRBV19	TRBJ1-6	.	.	TGTGCCAGTAGTTGGGGGGAAAATTCACCCCTCCACTTT	CASSWGENSPLHF